Each of the 18 T cell receptor beta chains below was sequenced from the same sample in a study of cytomegalovirus exposure and HLA in healthy donors. PCR amplification relied on 60 Vbeta primers (plus 13 Jbeta primers). Assay: immunoSEQ multiplex PCR; the TCRdb copy retains only in-frame clones and omits some. The sample lists about 180,000 clones; 80% were seen once. Sequences were obtained from PBMCs. Source of these receptors: a man aged 35-49 years in good health and CMV-seronegative.

This chain uses TRBV9 with TRBJ2-2, with 14 bases matching TRBD2. The germline V gene encodes CDR1 SGDLS and CDR2 YYNGEE. CDR3 length equals 16 residues. The ends lost 3 bases at V and 7 bases at J; junction bases unmatched: 5. CDR3 amino acids: CASSATSGGAVGELFF. DNA for the CDR3: TGTGCCAGCAGCGCGACTAGCGGGGGGGCGGTCGGGGAGCTGTTTTTT.

The rearrangement links TRBV4-1 to TRBJ1-6; weak D call: TRBD1 (5 bases). CDR1 and CDR2 (germline): MGHRA, YSYEKL. The length of the CDR3 is 15 residues. Trimming took off 5 bases at V and 10 bases at J, with 18 bases between the two ends. The CDR3 sequence is CASSYQPGKRSPLHF. CDR3 bases: TGCGCCAGCAGCTACCAACCAGGGAAAAGGTCACCCCTCCACTTT.

This sequence joins TRBV30 and TRBJ2-2, with TRBD2 matching over 15 bases. Germline V gives CDR1 GTSNPN, CDR2 SVGIG (reference sequence). This CDR3 is 19 amino acids long. Trimming removed 2 bases from V and 9 bases from J; junction bases left unmatched: 16. The CDR3 here is CAWSFSPPGLAGGGRELFF. The CDR3 DNA reads TGTGCCTGGAGTTTTTCACCCCCCGGACTAGCGGGGGGGGGCCGGGAGCTGTTTTTT.

This chain connects TRBV9 to TRBJ2-7; D possibly corresponds to TRBD2 (5 bases). The CDR3 spans 13 residues. Trimming cost V 4 bases and J 6 bases, with 14 bases left between them. Per germline, CDR1 SGDLS and CDR2 YYNGEE. CDR3 residues: CASSPRGVREQYF. The CDR3 bases are TGTGCCAGCAGCCCACGGGGAGTTCGCGAGCAGTACTTC.

Turning to this clone: Sequence at one end of the junction differs from germline and may be a read error. DNA for the CDR3: TGTTCCAGCAGCTTACAGTCCAGCGGGGGATTTTCCTACGAGCAGTACTTC. Translation gives CSSSLQSSGGFSYEQYF. The chain employs TRBV7-9 and TRBJ2-7; TRBD2 matches 8 bases. This CDR3 has 17 amino acids. Germline lookup yields CDR1 SEHNR and CDR2 FQNEAQ (reference sequence).

The gene calls are TRBV19 and TRBJ2-3, with D possibly being TRBD1 (5 bases). Per germline, CDR1 LNHDA and CDR2 SQIVND (reference sequence). Trimming removed 3 bases from V and 4 bases from J, with 11 bases in between. The CDR3 is 14 residues long. CDR3: CASSIAQVSDTQYF. The CDR3 DNA reads TGTGCCAGTAGTATCGCACAGGTATCAGATACGCAGTATTTT.

This clone occurred a few times. CDR3 sequence reads: CASRATGDVGELFF. Written as DNA, the CDR3 is TGTGCCAGCAGAGCGACAGGGGACGTCGGGGAGCTGTTTTTT. The V and J genes are TRBV9 and TRBJ2-2; 8 bases match TRBD1. The CDR3 runs to 14 residues. The J segment lost 7 bases and the V segment lost 5 bases, leaving 7 bases of the junction unmatched. Per germline, CDR1 SGDLS and CDR2 YYNGEE.

The CDR3: CATSRGGGENEKLFF. CDR3 DNA: TGTGCCACCAGCAGAGGGGGGGGCGAGAATGAAAAACTGTTTTTT. V and J are TRBV15 and TRBJ1-4, with D perhaps TRBD1 (6 bases). The length of the CDR3 is 15 residues. V was pared by 1 base and J by 5 bases, with 11 bases between. The germline gives CDR1 LNHNV, CDR2 YYDKDF (reference sequence).

The CDR3 is CASSPGGQGSAGELFF. In DNA, the CDR3 is TGTGCCAGCAGCCCAGGAGGACAGGGCTCCGCCGGGGAGCTGTTTTTT. The chain links TRBV16 to TRBJ2-2; 8 positions match TRBD1. CDR1 is KGHSY and CDR2 is FQNENV in the germline V gene. With V trimmed by 4 bases and J by 6 bases, 10 bases remained unmatched. The CDR3 is 16 amino acids.

The chain recombines TRBV6-5 with TRBJ2-7; TRBD1 aligns across 11 bases. Trimming took 4 bases from V and 0 from J; bases not matched to a gene: 5. This CDR3 contains 16 residues. CDR1 is MNHEY and CDR2 is SVGAGI in the germline V gene. The DNA of the CDR3 is TGTGCCAGCAGTTCCGCCGGGACAGGGGGCTCCTACGAGCAGTACTTC. Protein: CASSSAGTGGSYEQYF.

This rearrangement joins TRBV7-2 to TRBJ2-3, with 8 nucleotides matching TRBD1. CDR3 length equals 15 residues. Germline V lookup: CDR1 SGHTA, CDR2 FQGNSA. With 5 bases clipped from V and 7 bases from J, the junction kept 11 bases outside the gene matches. CDR3 protein: CASSPGGLGLHTQYF. CDR3 DNA sequence: TGTGCCAGCAGCCCAGGGGGCCTGGGCCTACATACGCAGTATTTT.

V usage is TRBV4-1 and J usage is TRBJ1-5, with TRBD1 matching over 9 bases. Germline V gene sequence: CDR1 MGHRA, CDR2 YSYEKL. J lost 7 bases, V lost 1 base, and 8 bases had no gene match. The length of the CDR3 is 16 residues. CDR3: CASSQGDRGLGQPQHF. DNA for the CDR3: TGCGCCAGCAGCCAAGGCGACAGGGGGTTAGGACAGCCCCAGCATTTT.

This clone was seen just once. The genes are TRBV13 and TRBJ2-7; TRBD2 is a possible D gene (6 bases). This CDR3 has 14 residues. With 4 bases removed from V and 7 bases from J, the gap between germline ends came to 17 bases. Germline-derived CDR1 and CDR2 are PRHDT and FYEKMQ (reference sequence). The CDR3 sequence: CASSSGLPEGEQYF. In nucleotides, the CDR3 is TGTGCCAGCAGCTCCGGGCTTCCGGAGGGGGAGCAGTACTTC.

This chain links TRBV9 with TRBJ2-3, with TRBD2 matching over 10 bases. This CDR3 has 16 amino acids. V trimming: 1 base; J trimming: 2 bases; junction bases outside the gene matches: 4. The V gene's germline CDR1 is SGDLS and CDR2 YYNGEE. CDR3 sequence: CASSVQAGGSTDTQYF. The CDR3 DNA is TGTGCCAGCAGCGTACAAGCGGGAGGGTCCACAGATACGCAGTATTTT. The full variable domain, rest sourced from reference TRBV9 and TRBJ2-3, is DSGVTQTPKHLITATGQRVTLRCSPRSGDLSVYWYQQSLDQGLQFLIQYYNGEERAKGNILERFSAQQFPDLHSELNLSSLELGDSALYFCASSVQAGGSTDTQYFGPGTRLTVL.

This clone was recorded a few times. V and J are TRBV15 and TRBJ2-7, with TRBD1 matching over 10 bases. Germline trimming cut 0 bases from V and 0 bases from J; bases unmatched to any gene: 11. This CDR3 comprises 19 residues. The germline V gene encodes CDR1 LNHNV and CDR2 YYDKDF (reference sequence). CDR3 in DNA: TGTGCCACCAGCAGAGACCTGGGGACAGGGGATTTGAGCTCCTACGAGCAGTACTTC. Protein sequence: CATSRDLGTGDLSSYEQYF.

Turning to this clone: The junction differs from germline at one of its ends, possibly a read error. The chain joins TRBV9 to TRBJ2-7; D might be TRBD2 (5 bases). Germline V gene sequence: CDR1 SGDLS, CDR2 YYNGEE. The CDR3 totals 15 residues. For the CDR3, the DNA is TGTGTCAGCAGCGTAGACGGGGTAAGCTCCTACGAGCAGTACTTC. Translating it yields CVSSVDGVSSYEQYF.

The rearrangement uses TRBV19 and TRBJ2-7; D gene unclear. The CDR3 runs 14 residues. Trimming removed 0 bases at V and 1 base at J, with 7 bases between. The germline CDR1 and CDR2 sequences are LNHDA and SQIVND (reference sequence). CDR3 protein: CASSIDRGSYEQYF. CDR3 DNA sequence: TGTGCCAGTAGTATAGATCGCGGTTCCTACGAGCAGTACTTC.

This clone occurred a few times. The same CDR3 can be traced to other DNA sequences in this sample. V gene TRBV5-6 combines with J gene TRBJ2-3, with 9 bases lining up with TRBD2. Germline V gene data show CDR1 as SGHDT and CDR2 as YYEEEE. J lost 6 bases, V lost 6 bases, and 8 bases had no gene match. This CDR3 is 14 amino acids long. CDR3 sequence reads: CASTVAGAEDTQYF. CDR3 DNA: TGTGCCAGCACCGTAGCGGGGGCAGAGGATACGCAGTATTTT. The whole variable domain, filled in from reference TRBV5-6 and TRBJ2-3, reads DAGVTQSPTHLIKTRGQQVTLRCSPKSGHDTVSWYQQALGQGPQFIFQYYEEEERQRGNFPDRFSGHQFPNYSSELNVNALLLGDSALYLCASTVAGAEDTQYFGPGTRLTVL.